A selection of T cell receptor beta chains follows, all from one sample in a study of control samples from healthy donors and cancer patients. Repertoires were generated with immunoSEQ multiplex PCR, while TCRdb's copy carries only in-frame clones and drops some. The sample comprises about 180,000 clones, about 92% of which are singletons, and around 1.5% rests with the top ten. The sample taken for sequencing was blood. The receptors here all came from a young man in good health. Each CDR3 is given with its conserved first and last residue. D genes are given only for firm matches. Clone size is not always given. Where it is, it says once, few, many or a class for expanded clones.

size,J,V,length,D,DNA,CDR3
.,TRBJ2-2,TRBV3-1/TRBV3-2,15,.,TGTGCCAGCAGCCGCAGGTCAAGTTCGTCGGGGGAGCTGTTTTTT,CASSRRSSSSGELFF
.,TRBJ2-1,TRBV3-1/TRBV3-2,14,.,TGTGCCAGCAGCCAAGAGGGCAGATACAATGAGCAGTTCTTC,CASSQEGRYNEQFF
.,TRBJ1-1,TRBV6-1,12,.,TGTGCCAGCAGTGAAAGGCGGAGCAAAGCTTTCTTT,CASSERRSKAFF
.,TRBJ1-1,TRBV27,13,TRBD1,TGTGCCAGCAGCATTGACAGGGGAACTGAAGCTTTCTTT,CASSIDRGTEAFF
.,TRBJ1-5,TRBV11-2,13,.,TGTGCCAGCAGCGCGGGACCCTATCAGCCCCAGCATTTT,CASSAGPYQPQHF
.,TRBJ1-4,TRBV14,15,TRBD1,TGTGCCAGCAGCCAAGAGGGACAGTGGGGGGAAAAACTGTTTTTT,CASSQEGQWGEKLFF
.,TRBJ1-5,TRBV5-6,16,TRBD1,TGTGCCAGCAGCTTTTCGGGCAGGGGGATGGACCAGCCCCAGCATTTT,CASSFSGRGMDQPQHF
once,TRBJ1-1,TRBV13,17,.,TGTGCCAGCAGCCGCCGGGAGGGGAGGCTGTTGAACACTGAAGCTTTCTTT,CASSRREGRLLNTEAFF
once,TRBJ1-2,TRBV9,16,.,TGTGCCAGCAACGGTGGGGCAGGGGCCTTTAACTATGGCTACACCTTC,CASNGGAGAFNYGYTF
.,TRBJ2-1,TRBV28,16,TRBD2,TGTGCCAGCAGTTTTTGGCAGCGGGAACAGTACAATGAGCAGTTCTTC,CASSFWQREQYNEQFF
few,TRBJ1-2,TRBV24-1,16,TRBD1,TGTGCCACCAGTGACCCGTTGGTGACAGGGGGAGATGGCTACACCTTC,CATSDPLVTGGDGYTF
once,TRBJ2-7,TRBV11-2,16,TRBD2,TGTGCCAGCACCCAAGATGGACTAGCTAGGGCCTACGAGCAGTACTTC,CASTQDGLARAYEQYF
.,TRBJ2-1,TRBV30,15,TRBD2,TGTGCCTGGGGGGGGACTAGCGGGACTTCCAATGAGCAGTTCTTC,CAWGGTSGTSNEQFF
.,TRBJ2-5,TRBV29-1,13,.,TGCAGCGTTGATGGGGGGTTCCAAGAGACCCAGTACTTC,CSVDGGFQETQYF
.,TRBJ2-1,TRBV4-1,16,TRBD2,TGCGCCAGCAGCCTGGGGACTAGCGGGAGTACGTATGAGCAGTTCTTC,CASSLGTSGSTYEQFF
.,TRBJ1-1,TRBV3-1/TRBV3-2,15,TRBD1,TGTGCCAGCAGCCTAGGACAGGGCGGTAAAACTGAAGCTTTCTTT,CASSLGQGGKTEAFF
.,TRBJ1-4,TRBV4-1,13,TRBD1,TGCGCCAGCACCGGGACAGACGGTGAAAAACTGTTTTTT,CASTGTDGEKLFF
.,TRBJ2-7,TRBV6-2/TRBV6-3,15,.,TGTGCCAGCAGTTCGGTGGAGATGAGCTCCTACGAGCAGTACTTC,CASSSVEMSSYEQYF